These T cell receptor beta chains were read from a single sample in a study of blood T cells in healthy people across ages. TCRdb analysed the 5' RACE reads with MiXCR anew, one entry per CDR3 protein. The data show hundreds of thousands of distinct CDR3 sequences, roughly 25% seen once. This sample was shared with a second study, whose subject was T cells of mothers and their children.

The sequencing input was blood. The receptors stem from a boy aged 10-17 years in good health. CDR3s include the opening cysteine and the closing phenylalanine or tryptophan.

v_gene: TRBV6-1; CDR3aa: CASSQDRANPGNEQFF
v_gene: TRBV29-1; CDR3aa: CSVVRFGGSGDTQYF
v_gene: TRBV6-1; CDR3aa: CASSERVVGAQYF
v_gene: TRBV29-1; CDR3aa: CSVQPQLASRINEQFF
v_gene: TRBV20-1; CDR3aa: CSASPRGGPGTDTQYF
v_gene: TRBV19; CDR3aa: CASSTLRDSSYEQYF
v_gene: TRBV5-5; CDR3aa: CASSLQGSSYNSPLHF
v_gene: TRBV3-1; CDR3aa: CASSHDLGGASGDTQYF
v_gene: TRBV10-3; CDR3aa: CAILGLAGDTQYF
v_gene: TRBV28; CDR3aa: CASRTGVRQPQHF
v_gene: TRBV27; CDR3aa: CASSLYGGADTGELFF
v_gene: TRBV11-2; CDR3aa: CASVSAEGGYTF
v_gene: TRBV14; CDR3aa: CASSQDPGVNTEAFF
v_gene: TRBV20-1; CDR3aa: CSARDRGVREQYF
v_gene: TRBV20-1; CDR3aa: CSARGSMETQYF
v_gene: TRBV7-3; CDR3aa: CASSLGTNLGETQYF
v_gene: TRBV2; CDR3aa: CASLGTETQYF
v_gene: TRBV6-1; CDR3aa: CASSDRDRGGQYF
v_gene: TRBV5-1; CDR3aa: CASSSNTIQETQYF
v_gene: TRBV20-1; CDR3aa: CSARDPFRGSSNQPQHF
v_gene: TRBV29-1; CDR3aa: CSALVGSYEQYF
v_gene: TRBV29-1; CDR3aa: CSVEEGADTQYF
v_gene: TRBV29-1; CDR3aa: CSVVHLIAGEQDTQYF